The 16 T cell receptor beta chains reported below all come from one sample, sequenced in a study of Ad26.COV2.S vaccination and SARS-CoV-2 variants. Treatment reported: 15 to 20 received Ad26.COV2.S at low or high dose, single or two shots; a few received placebo; per-sample allocation not given. The investigators took samples on day 63 after the first vaccine or placebo injection. Sequencing used immunoSEQ multiplex PCR; TCRdb keeps in-frame clones, though not all of them. The table shows more than 300,000 clones, with just over 85% occurring only once. Sequencing was performed on peripheral blood, taken in a trial of Ad26.COV2.S vaccine versus placebo. The receptors were gathered from a person between 18 and 60 years old who received the Ad26.COV2.S COVID-19 vaccine or a placebo.

The CDR3 DNA is TGCGCCAGCAGCCAAGAAGGGGGAGACAGGCACCTCTCGGGAACTGAAGCTTTCTTT. It specifies CASSQEGGDRHLSGTEAFF. V and J are TRBV4-1 and TRBJ1-1; tentative D call: TRBD1 (6 bases). There are 19 residues in the CDR3. V was trimmed by 0 bases and J by 5 bases, leaving 25 bases between them. The V gene's germline CDR1 is MGHRA and CDR2 YSYEKL.

Only one count was recorded for this clone. CDR3 sequence: CASSIEEASYNQPQHF. The CDR3 nucleotides are TGTGCCAGTAGTATAGAAGAGGCATCATACAATCAGCCCCAGCATTTT. This chain connects TRBV19 to TRBJ1-5; unclear D gene. Germline V gives CDR1 LNHDA, CDR2 SQIVND (reference sequence). This CDR3 spans 16 amino acids. Trimming took 0 bases from V and 3 from J, leaving 12 bases between them.

The chain uses TRBV5-1 and TRBJ2-7; no clear D. Germline V lookup: CDR1 SGHRS, CDR2 YFSETQ. V was pared by 0 bases and J by 6 bases, with 7 bases between. This CDR3 has 12 amino acids. The chain's CDR3 is CASSLGLSEQYF. The CDR3 coding sequence is TGCGCCAGCAGCTTGGGGCTTTCCGAGCAGTACTTC.

This chain links TRBV14 with TRBJ1-4, with a possible D match to TRBD1 (5 bases). Trimming stripped 0 bases from V and 10 bases from J, with 9 bases between. The CDR3 covers 13 residues. Germline CDR1 is SGHDN and CDR2 is FVKESK. In nucleotides, the CDR3 is TGTGCCAGCAGCCAAGACTGGGGGAGAAAACTGTTTTTT. Its protein product is CASSQDWGRKLFF.

The chain carries TRBV5-1 and TRBJ2-3; 16 nucleotides agree with TRBD2. J was trimmed by 4 bases and V by 2 bases; bases with no gene match: 4. Germline V CDR1 and CDR2: SGHRS, YFSETQ. CDR3 size: 17 residues. CDR3 residues: CASSFSGLAGGPDTQYF. The CDR3 DNA is TGCGCCAGCAGCTTCTCGGGACTAGCGGGGGGGCCAGATACGCAGTATTTT.

The rearrangement joins TRBV30 to TRBJ2-2; D ambiguous. Trimming took off 2 bases at V and 6 bases at J, with 7 bases between the two ends. The length of the CDR3 is 12 residues. The germline CDR1 and CDR2 sequences are GTSNPN and SVGIG (reference sequence). As DNA, the CDR3 is TGTGCCTGGAGTCTGACGGCCGGGGAGCTGTTTTTT. Translated: CAWSLTAGELFF.

A few counts support this clone. This CDR3 is CASSKHEQFF. Here the CDR3 DNA reads TGTGCCAGCAGTAAACATGAGCAGTTCTTC. The chain links TRBV2 to TRBJ2-1; D remains ambiguous. The CDR3 is 10 amino acids. The V gene lost 5 bases and the J gene lost 8 bases, with 4 bases spanning the gap. The germline CDR1 and CDR2 sequences are SNHLY and FYNNEI. Complete variable domain (other parts from reference TRBV2 and TRBJ2-1): EPEVTQTPSHQVTQMGQEVILRCVPISNHLYFYWYRQILGQKVEFLVSFYNNEISEKSEIFDDQFSVERPDGSNFTLKIRSTKLEDSAMYFCASSKHEQFFGPGTRLTVL.

The chain joins TRBV5-1 to TRBJ2-7; D possibly uses TRBD1 or TRBD2 (6 bases each). The CDR3 sequence is 14 residues long. V lost 1 base and J 4 bases, leaving 12 bases between the germline ends. In germline, CDR1 is SGHRS, CDR2 YFSETQ. CDR3 protein: CASSLYRGEYEQYF. The CDR3 DNA follows: TGCGCCAGCAGCTTGTATAGGGGGGAATACGAGCAGTACTTC. The entire variable domain, with the rest obtained from reference TRBV5-1 and TRBJ2-7, is as follows: KAGVTQTPRYLIKTRGQQVTLSCSPISGHRSVSWYQQTPGQGLQFLFEYFSETQRNKGNFPGRFSGRQFSNSRSEMNVSTLELGDSALYLCASSLYRGEYEQYFGPGTRLTVT.

The CDR3 loop reads CASRKEGSYEQYF. The CDR3 DNA reads TGCGCCAGCAGAAAGGAGGGATCCTACGAGCAGTACTTC. J is TRBJ2-7 and V is TRBV5-1; D is perhaps TRBD2 (6 bases). This CDR3 is 13 amino acids long. From germline, CDR1 is SGHRS and CDR2 YFSETQ. The V and J ends lost 5 bases and 1 base respectively, with 10 bases between them. The variable domain in full, completed from reference TRBV5-1 and TRBJ2-7, reads KAGVTQTPRYLIKTRGQQVTLSCSPISGHRSVSWYQQTPGQGLQFLFEYFSETQRNKGNFPGRFSGRQFSNSRSEMNVSTLELGDSALYLCASRKEGSYEQYFGPGTRLTVT.

The chain couples TRBV9 to TRBJ2-2; D may match TRBD1 or TRBD2 (7 bases each). This CDR3 region has 15 residues. Between the trimmed V and J ends, which lost 4 bases and 7 bases, there was a span of 17 bases. Germline V gene lookup returns CDR1 SGDLS and CDR2 YYNGEE. This CDR3 reads CASSPQGGLSGELFF. The CDR3 DNA reads as TGTGCCAGCAGCCCGCAGGGGGGGCTTAGCGGGGAGCTGTTTTTT.

This chain links TRBV5-4 with TRBJ2-7; D is uncertain. This CDR3 is built from 14 residues. CDR1 and CDR2 from the germline V gene are SGHNT and YYREEE (reference sequence). Trimming cost V 5 bases and J 6 bases, with 18 bases left between them. The CDR3 protein is CASRPGLGRVEQYF. DNA for the CDR3: TGTGCCAGCAGGCCAGGCCTTGGACGGGTCGAGCAGTACTTC.

This clone was detected once. The chain joins TRBV5-1 to TRBJ1-2; D is unresolved. CDR1 and CDR2 (germline): SGHRS, YFSETQ. The germline V and J ends were trimmed by 0 bases and 4 bases, with 10 bases remaining between them. The CDR3 has 14 residues. The CDR3 DNA reads as TGCGCCAGCAGCTTGGACTTAGAGGTCTATGGCTACACCTTC. It is translated as CASSLDLEVYGYTF.

CDR3 sequence reads: CAWSVPGTFNQPQHF. Here the CDR3 DNA reads TGTGCCTGGAGTGTACCAGGGACCTTCAATCAGCCCCAGCATTTT. This chain connects TRBV30 to TRBJ1-5; D is possibly TRBD1 (5 bases). The germline V and J ends were trimmed by 0 bases and 3 bases, with 12 bases remaining between them. The CDR3 is made up of 15 amino acids. Germline assignment: CDR1 GTSNPN and CDR2 SVGIG (reference sequence).

The rearrangement links TRBV2 to TRBJ1-2; the D gene is possibly TRBD1 (6 bases). The CDR3 extends over 13 amino acids. Trimming pared 7 bases from V and 5 bases from J, leaving 14 bases between. Germline V gives CDR1 SNHLY, CDR2 FYNNEI. The CDR3 region has the DNA TGTGCCAGCACCCGAAGGGGGGCTTATGGCTACACCTTC. Translating it yields CASTRRGAYGYTF.

The chain joins TRBV5-1 to TRBJ1-6; 7 bases are a match to TRBD1. Germline CDR1 SGHRS, CDR2 YFSETQ. The CDR3 is 15 amino acids. V was pared by 3 bases and J by 4 bases, with 4 bases of the junction left unmatched. CDR3 sequence: CASSSGQQYNSPLHF. CDR3 sequence (DNA): TGCGCCAGCAGCTCGGGACAGCAATATAATTCACCCCTCCACTTT.

The CDR3 here is CASSQDPAGGRATGELFF. CDR3 DNA: TGCGCCAGCAGCCAAGACCCGGCGGGGGGCCGAGCCACCGGGGAGCTGTTTTTT. The chain carries TRBV4-3 and TRBJ2-2, with 8 bases identical to TRBD2. CDR1 and CDR2 from the germline V gene are LGHNA and YSLEER. This CDR3 region has 18 residues. J gave up 4 bases and V 0 bases, and 10 bases lay outside the gene matches.